The rows below give T cell receptor beta chains drawn from one sample of a study of CD8+CD57+ T cells in acquired aplastic anemia. TCRdb called the reads again in MiXCR, with one record for every CDR3 protein. The sample has 150,000 or so distinct CDR3 sequences; 40% to 60% are singletons. The sequencing sample was made of sorted CD4+, CD8+, or CD8+CD57+ T cells (not recorded which) from PBMCs. The receptors shown here come from a human donor with aplastic anemia. Each CDR3 is given with its conserved first and last residue. A D gene is named only where the DNA matches it firmly. The size entry is marked missing in some rows and otherwise reads once, few, many or a size class.

J	size	D	V	CDR3	DNA
TRBJ1-2	many	-	TRBV29-1	CSVVLAPDGYTF	TGCAGCGTTGTACTGGCTCCGGATGGCTACACCTTC
TRBJ2-1	-	-	TRBV24-1	CATSSLYNEQFF	TGTGCCACCAGTTCGCTCTACAATGAGCAGTTCTTC
TRBJ2-7	many	-	TRBV5-6	CASSSAWNEQYF	TGTGCCAGCAGCTCGGCGTGGAACGAGCAGTACTTC
TRBJ2-7	many	-	TRBV11-2	CASSFGATYEQYF	TGTGCCAGCAGCTTCGGGGCAACCTACGAGCAGTACTTC
TRBJ1-5	few	-	TRBV6-1	CASTLPGRNQPQHF	TGTGCCAGCACCCTCCCAGGGAGAAACCAGCCCCAGCATTTT
TRBJ2-1	-	TRBD2	TRBV24-1	CATSDPSGTSGFHEQFF	TGTGCCACCAGTGACCCATCCGGGACTAGCGGATTCCATGAGCAGTTCTTC
TRBJ1-1	-	TRBD1	TRBV10-3	CAITGTASNSNTEAFF	TGTGCCATCACTGGGACAGCGAGTAATTCGAACACTGAAGCTTTCTTT
TRBJ2-1	-	TRBD2	TRBV10-3	CAISDGLAGGLDYNEQFF	TGTGCCATCAGTGACGGACTAGCGGGGGGTTTGGACTACAATGAGCAGTTCTTC
TRBJ2-1	-	TRBD2	TRBV7-2	CASSVAAGGTYNEQFF	TGTGCCAGCAGCGTAGCAGCGGGGGGAACCTACAATGAGCAGTTCTTC
TRBJ2-4	-	-	TRBV5-1	CASSSNPAGAKNIQYF	TGCGCCAGCAGCAGCAATCCCGCGGGAGCCAAAAACATTCAGTACTTC
TRBJ1-1	-	-	TRBV24-1	CATEGRGDTEAFF	TGTGCCACTGAGGGAAGGGGGGACACTGAAGCTTTCTTT
TRBJ1-6	-	-	TRBV12-3/TRBV12-4	CASRSGPGGEYSPLHF	TGTGCCAGCAGATCTGGGCCGGGCGGAGAGTATTCACCCCTCCACTTT
TRBJ1-2	once	-	TRBV24-1	CATSDVQNYGYTF	TGTGCCACCAGTGATGTACAGAACTATGGCTACACCTTC
TRBJ2-1	once	-	TRBV20-1	CSAFLAPTNHEQFF	TGCAGTGCTTTCCTAGCGCCGACGAATCATGAGCAGTTCTTC
TRBJ2-5	-	-	TRBV19	CASSRGPPPKETQYF	TGTGCCAGTAGTAGGGGCCCACCGCCCAAAGAGACCCAGTACTTC
TRBJ1-2	-	TRBD1	TRBV10-3	CAISSTGRGGYTF	TGTGCCATCAGCTCGACAGGGAGGGGTGGCTACACCTTC
TRBJ1-6	-	TRBD1	TRBV14	CASSPDRSYDSPLHF	TGTGCCAGCAGCCCGGACAGGTCTTACGATTCACCCCTCCACTTT
TRBJ2-7	few	-	TRBV15	CATSRGGTSYEQYF	TGTGCCACCAGCAGAGGGGGTACTTCCTACGAGCAGTACTTC
TRBJ1-5	once	-	TRBV6-1	CASSEFNRVNNQSQHF	TGTGCCAGCAGTGAATTCAACAGGGTGAACAATCAGTCCCAGCATTTT
TRBJ1-2	-	TRBD1	TRBV12-3/TRBV12-4	CASRAGTGEGYTF	TGTGCCAGCCGCGCCGGGACAGGGGAAGGCTACACCTTC
TRBJ1-5	few	-	TRBV24-1	CATSGRGGSNQPQHF	TGTGCCACCAGTGGCAGGGGTGGAAGCAATCAGCCCCAGCATTTT
TRBJ1-5	-	-	TRBV5-6	CASSQGQSNQPQHF	TGTGCCAGCAGCCAAGGACAGAGCAATCAGCCCCAGCATTTT
TRBJ1-1	many	-	TRBV6-5	CASTQRGTRNTEAFF	TGTGCCAGCACTCAGAGGGGCACCAGGAACACTGAAGCTTTCTTT
TRBJ2-3	-	TRBD2	TRBV24-1	CATSDPTSASTDTQYF	TGTGCCACCAGTGACCCGACTAGCGCTAGCACAGATACGCAGTATTTT
TRBJ2-6	-	TRBD1	TRBV19	CASSRQGGANVLTF	TGTGCCAGTAGTAGACAGGGGGGGGCCAACGTCCTGACTTTC
TRBJ1-2	-	TRBD1	TRBV10-3	CAISADITGVHGYTF	TGTGCCATCAGTGCCGATATAACAGGGGTCCATGGCTACACCTTC
TRBJ1-2	-	-	TRBV7-9	CASSLGIAGFYGYTF	TGTGCCAGCAGCTTAGGGATTGCGGGGTTCTATGGCTACACCTTC
TRBJ1-1	many	-	TRBV2	CASSDRQINTEAFF	TGTGCCAGCAGTGACAGACAAATAAACACTGAAGCTTTCTTT
TRBJ2-1	-	-	TRBV14	CASSQDVLLAWAHEQFF	TGTGCCAGCAGCCAAGATGTTCTACTAGCCTGGGCCCATGAGCAGTTCTTC
TRBJ2-3	-	-	TRBV28	CASSRGGSDTQYF	TGTGCCAGCAGTAGGGGGGGTTCAGATACGCAGTATTTT
TRBJ1-2	many	TRBD1	TRBV2	CASLGGGGGFGDGYTF	TGTGCCAGCCTCGGGGGAGGGGGCGGTTTTGGAGATGGCTACACCTTC
TRBJ1-1	-	TRBD1	TRBV20-1	CSAMTGTTEAFF	TGCAGTGCAATGACAGGGACCACTGAAGCTTTCTTT
TRBJ1-1	-	-	TRBV7-9	CASSSTNEAFF	TGTGCCAGCAGCTCCACGAATGAAGCTTTCTTT
TRBJ1-6	few	-	TRBV3-1	CASSHSQLSSYNSPLHF	TGTGCCAGCAGCCACAGCCAGTTGAGCTCCTATAATTCACCCCTCCACTTT
TRBJ1-1	many	-	TRBV4-1	CASSQILPGAEAFF	TGCGCCAGCAGCCAGATCTTACCAGGGGCTGAAGCTTTCTTT
TRBJ1-5	many	-	TRBV19	CASRKGSAGYYSNQPQHF	TGTGCCAGTAGAAAAGGGAGTGCGGGGTACTATAGCAATCAGCCCCAGCATTTT
TRBJ1-1	-	-	TRBV7-9	CASSANLEAFF	TGTGCCAGCAGCGCAAACCTTGAAGCTTTCTTT
TRBJ2-1	many	-	TRBV12-3/TRBV12-4	CASTSGESSYNEQFF	TGTGCCAGCACCTCCGGGGAGAGCTCCTACAATGAGCAGTTCTTC
TRBJ2-7	few	TRBD2	TRBV7-6	CASSPSGGAKVGEQYF	TGTGCCAGCAGCCCGAGCGGGGGGGCCAAAGTTGGCGAGCAGTACTTC
TRBJ1-1	-	-	TRBV6-5	CASSSWTRGTEAFF	TGTGCCAGCAGTTCCTGGACCAGAGGCACTGAAGCTTTCTTT
TRBJ2-1	few	TRBD2	TRBV5-6	CASSRTSGALYNEQFF	TGTGCCAGCAGTCGCACTAGCGGGGCACTCTACAATGAGCAGTTCTTC
TRBJ2-1	few	-	TRBV26	CASSSSGTSGDSYNEQFF	TGTGCCAGCAGTTCATCCGGGACTAGCGGGGACTCCTACAATGAGCAGTTCTTC
TRBJ2-1	-	TRBD2	TRBV10-3	CAINPAGGRRNEQFF	TGTGCCATCAATCCAGCGGGGGGCCGTCGCAATGAGCAGTTCTTC
TRBJ2-5	many	-	TRBV5-1	CASSFEAEETQYF	TGCGCCAGCAGCTTTGAAGCAGAAGAGACCCAGTACTTC
TRBJ2-3	-	TRBD2	TRBV24-1	CATSVAGGSTDTQYF	TGTGCCACCAGCGTAGCGGGGGGAAGCACAGATACGCAGTATTTT
TRBJ1-2	-	-	TRBV19	CASSEGANYGYTF	TGTGCCAGTAGTGAAGGGGCTAACTATGGCTACACCTTC
TRBJ1-2	many	-	TRBV9	CASSPTDSNNYGYTF	TGTGCCAGCAGCCCGACGGATTCAAATAACTATGGCTACACCTTC
TRBJ2-3	many	-	TRBV3-1	CASSQEDTLSTDTQYF	TGTGCCAGCAGCCAAGAAGACACCCTCAGCACAGATACGCAGTATTTT